A single sample is the source of the 28 T cell receptor beta chains below, sequenced in a study of cytomegalovirus exposure and HLA in healthy donors. 60 Vbeta and 13 Jbeta primers were used in PCR. The repertoire was sequenced with immunoSEQ multiplex PCR; TCRdb's copy has only in-frame clones and lacks some. The sample consists of 100,000 to 150,000 clones, roughly 84% of them appearing once. What was sequenced was PBMCs. The receptors stem from a girl aged 2 to 9 in good health and CMV-seronegative.

The chain is built from TRBV6-1 and TRBJ1-3; no definite D call. The germline gives CDR1 MNHNS, CDR2 SASEGT. The CDR3 length is 15 residues. Trimming took off 0 bases at V and 1 base at J, with 7 bases between the two ends. The CDR3 DNA is TGTGCCAGCAGTGAAGCTCAGACATCTGGAAACACCATATATTTT. Translation gives CASSEAQTSGNTIYF.

The chain couples TRBV11-3 to TRBJ2-7, with TRBD1 matching 11 bases. Germline CDR1 is SGHNT and CDR2 is YENEEA. J gave up 5 bases and V 5 bases, and 8 bases lay outside the gene matches. The CDR3 runs to 15 residues. The CDR3 is CASSPGQGGRHEQYF. CDR3 DNA: TGTGCCAGCAGCCCGGGACAGGGGGGTCGTCACGAGCAGTACTTC.

This clone was seen a handful of times. This chain uses TRBV11-3 with TRBJ1-2; 7 bases are a match to TRBD1. CDR3 length: 15 residues. The V gene end was trimmed by 2 bases and the J gene end by 4 bases; junction bases not matched to a gene: 7. Germline V gene sequence: CDR1 SGHNT, CDR2 YENEEA. The CDR3 spells CASSLSQGVAYGYTF. In DNA, the CDR3 is TGTGCCAGCAGCTTATCCCAGGGGGTTGCCTATGGCTACACCTTC.

J is TRBJ2-7 and V is TRBV6-6; 8 nucleotides match TRBD1. Unmatched junction bases numbered 7, after V lost 6 bases and J lost 3 bases. This CDR3 contains 14 residues. Germline V gene data show CDR1 as MNHNY and CDR2 as SVGAGI (reference sequence). The CDR3 sequence: CASRTGTGIYEQYF. CDR3 bases: TGTGCCAGCAGGACCGGGACAGGCATCTACGAGCAGTACTTC.

This clone was picked up one time. The chain employs TRBV30 and TRBJ1-4; D is ambiguous. V lost 1 base to trimming and J lost 0 bases, with 9 bases between them. The CDR3 has 15 residues. Germline V CDR1 and CDR2: GTSNPN, SVGIG (reference sequence). The CDR3 sequence: CAWSGGRATNEKLFF. The CDR3 nucleotides read TGTGCCTGGAGTGGAGGCCGTGCAACTAATGAAAAACTGTTTTTT. Looking up the rest from reference TRBV30 and TRBJ1-4 gives the full variable domain: SQTIHQWPATLVQPVGSPLSLECTVEGTSNPNLYWYRQAAGRGLQLLFYSVGIGQISSEVPQNLSASRPQDRQFILSSKKLLLSDSGFYLCAWSGGRATNEKLFFGSGTQLSVL.

This clone is a singleton in its sample. The J gene is TRBJ2-7, the V gene TRBV27; the match to TRBD1 covers 7 bases. Germline V gene sequence: CDR1 MNHEY, CDR2 SMNVEV (reference sequence). V was pared by 8 bases and J by 5 bases, with 9 bases of the junction left unmatched. The CDR3 totals 13 residues. This CDR3 reads CASGRQGAHEQYF. CDR3 DNA sequence: TGTGCCAGCGGGCGACAGGGCGCCCACGAGCAGTACTTC.

The chain links TRBV6-5 to TRBJ2-1; TRBD2 aligns across 7 bases. CDR1 is MNHEY, CDR2 SVGAGI, per germline. The CDR3 has 14 residues. After removal of 5 bases from V and 3 bases from J, the junction contained 4 bases not matched to a gene. DNA for the CDR3: TGTGCCAGCAGTCTAGCGGTGGGCTACAATGAGCAGTTCTTC. It translates to CASSLAVGYNEQFF.

This chain joins TRBV11-2 and TRBJ2-5; TRBD2 matches at 9 bases. V lost 5 bases to trimming and J lost 5 bases; unmatched junction nucleotides: 3. This CDR3 region has 13 residues. Germline CDR1 is SGHAT and CDR2 is FQNNGV. Written as DNA, the CDR3 is TGTGCCAGCAGCCGGGGACTAGCTGAGACCCAGTACTTC. This translates into CASSRGLAETQYF.

V and J are TRBV5-1 and TRBJ2-1; 10 positions agree with TRBD2. Germline V gene data show CDR1 as SGHRS and CDR2 as YFSETQ. J lost 5 bases, V lost 3 bases, and 8 bases had no gene match. The CDR3 totals 16 residues. The CDR3 bases are TGCGCCAGCAGCTCCACAGCGGGACTAGCGAACAATGAGCAGTTCTTC. Amino acid sequence: CASSSTAGLANNEQFF.

V usage is TRBV5-1 and J usage is TRBJ2-5; 7 positions match TRBD1. The end of the DNA is better explained by TRBJ2-7, so the J call may be wrong. The CDR3 loop spans 14 amino acids. The germline V gene has CDR1 SGHRS and CDR2 YFSETQ. The CDR3 sequence is CASSLGQGAYEQYF. In DNA, the CDR3 is TGCGCCAGCAGCTTGGGGCAGGGGGCCTACGAGCAGTACTTC.

Written as DNA, the CDR3 is TGTGCCAGCAGTATTCTCTCGAGCTCCTACGAGCAGTACTTC. It is translated as CASSILSSSYEQYF. This chain joins TRBV6-1 and TRBJ2-7, with D unclear. The CDR3 extends over 14 amino acids. V was pared by 5 bases and J by 0 bases, with 11 bases between. Per germline, CDR1 MNHNS and CDR2 SASEGT.

The CDR3 coding sequence is TGTGCCAGCAGTCGCACTCCCCTTAATGAGCAGTTCTTC. It specifies CASSRTPLNEQFF. The rearrangement joins TRBV6-5 to TRBJ2-1; no clear D gene. Trimming took 5 bases from V and 7 from J, leaving 12 bases between them. Germline lookup yields CDR1 MNHEY and CDR2 SVGAGI. This CDR3 contains 13 residues.

V is TRBV30 and J is TRBJ1-6; weak D call: TRBD1 (6 bases). Germline CDR1 reads GTSNPN; CDR2 reads SVGIG (reference sequence). This CDR3 comprises 14 residues. With 0 bases removed from V and 9 bases from J, the gap between germline ends came to 12 bases. The CDR3, as DNA: TGTGCCTGGAGTGTTGGGACACCTAGTTCACCCCTCCACTTT. Translated: CAWSVGTPSSPLHF.

The chain uses TRBV27 and TRBJ1-2, with D uncertain. V was clipped by 8 bases and J by 5 bases, with 3 bases between them. Germline CDR1 reads MNHEY; CDR2 reads SMNVEV (reference sequence). The CDR3 is 9 residues long. CDR3 loop: CASLYGYTF. For the CDR3, the DNA is TGTGCCAGCCTATATGGCTACACCTTC.

This clone was seen only once. V is TRBV7-9 and J is TRBJ2-3; 9 bases agree with TRBD2. Germline V CDR1 and CDR2: SEHNR, FQNEAQ (reference sequence). V lost 8 bases, J lost 3 bases, and 6 bases stayed unmatched. The CDR3 length is 14 residues. The CDR3 loop is CASSWTSVTDTQYF. CDR3 in DNA: TGTGCCAGCTCCTGGACTAGCGTAACAGATACGCAGTATTTT.

The V and J genes are TRBV12-5 and TRBJ1-1; TRBD1 is a possible D gene (6 bases). The CDR3 runs 13 residues. Trimming left V 5 bases short and J 3 bases short, with 10 bases between. Looked up from germline, CDR1 is LGHNT and CDR2 is FRNRAP. The CDR3 spells CASGPAGDTEAFF. CDR3 nucleotide sequence: TGTGCTAGTGGTCCCGCAGGGGACACTGAAGCTTTCTTT. The variable domain in full, with the rest retrieved from reference TRBV12-5 and TRBJ1-1, is DARVTQTPRHKVTEMGQEVTMRCQPILGHNTVFWYRQTMMQGLELLAYFRNRAPLDDSGMPKDRFSAEMPDATLATLKIQPSEPRDSAVYFCASGPAGDTEAFFGQGTRLTVV.

The V gene is TRBV18, the J gene TRBJ1-1; D uncertain. CDR3 length equals 14 residues. Germline CDR1 KGHSH, CDR2 LQKENI. Deletions cut 6 bases from V and 2 bases from J, with 13 bases between. CDR3 DNA: TGTGCCAGCTCGCCCGGTCTTTCAAACACTGAAGCTTTCTTT. It specifies CASSPGLSNTEAFF.

This clone has a handful of counts. CDR3 bases: TGCAGCGTTACTTTACAGGGCGTTACAGCTTTCTTT. Its translation: CSVTLQGVTAFF. The J gene is TRBJ1-1, the V gene TRBV29-1, with a possible D match to TRBD1 (6 bases). Looked up from germline, CDR1 is SQVTM and CDR2 is ANQGSEA. V lost 5 bases, J lost 10 bases, and 17 bases lay in between. This CDR3 has 12 amino acids.

This clone has more than one count but fewer than ten. The chain carries TRBV5-4 and TRBJ1-6; D may be TRBD1 (6 bases). Germline values: CDR1 SGHNT, CDR2 YYREEE (reference sequence). Trimming removed 0 bases at V and 0 bases at J, with 13 bases between. This CDR3 is built from 18 residues. The CDR3 here is CASSLDPGVSSYNSPLHF. The CDR3 nucleotides are TGTGCCAGCAGCTTGGATCCAGGGGTGAGCTCCTATAATTCACCCCTCCACTTT.

The chain joins TRBV7-3 to TRBJ1-1; D is ambiguous. Per the germline V gene, CDR1 is SGHTA and CDR2 is FQGTGA. The CDR3 extends over 13 amino acids. V dropped 2 bases and J dropped 4 bases, with 8 bases sitting between them. For the CDR3, the DNA is TGTGCCAGCAGCTTAGACACAATCACTGAAGCTTTCTTT. It codes for CASSLDTITEAFF.

The chain's CDR3 is CASSSGTGGVGELFF. CDR3 nucleotide sequence: TGTGCCAGCAGCTCCGGGACAGGGGGAGTCGGGGAGCTGTTTTTT. The chain has TRBV7-6 and TRBJ2-2, with TRBD1 matching 11 bases. Trimming cost V 4 bases and J 7 bases; bases outside gene matches: 5. CDR1 SGHVS and CDR2 FNYEAQ come from the germline V gene. This CDR3 region has 15 residues.

CDR3 DNA: TGCGCCAGCAGCCAAGTCGGTGAAAAACTGTTTTTT. Translation gives CASSQVGEKLFF. The chain links TRBV4-1 to TRBJ1-4; D unclear. The CDR3 totals 12 residues. The ends were cut back, 1 base at V and 7 bases at J, with 4 bases in the middle. Germline V gene sequence: CDR1 MGHRA, CDR2 YSYEKL.

V gene TRBV25-1 combines with J gene TRBJ2-3; 7 bases are a match to TRBD2. The CDR3 contains 17 residues. V gave up 5 bases and J gave up 2 bases; unmatched junction bases: 13. Germline lookup yields CDR1 MGHDK and CDR2 SYGVNS. The CDR3 sequence is CASSQQTGTTHTDTQYF. The DNA for the CDR3 is TGTGCCAGCAGTCAACAAACCGGGACTACCCACACAGATACGCAGTATTTT.

The chain links TRBV18 to TRBJ2-5; D might be TRBD2 (7 bases). V was clipped by 2 bases and J by 4 bases, with 14 bases between them. The germline CDR1 and CDR2 sequences are KGHSH and LQKENI. The CDR3 is made up of 15 amino acids. CDR3 sequence: CASSPIQGGGETQYF. CDR3 nucleotide sequence: TGTGCCAGCTCACCAATACAGGGAGGGGGAGAGACCCAGTACTTC.

V gene TRBV19 combines with J gene TRBJ2-3, with 8 bases fitting TRBD1. The CDR3 totals 16 residues. Germline V gives CDR1 LNHDA, CDR2 SQIVND (reference sequence). V trimming: 4 bases; J trimming: 1 base; junction bases outside the gene matches: 7. The DNA of the CDR3 is TGTGCCAGTAGTAGACAGCCGGGACAGGGCACAGATACGCAGTATTTT. Amino acids: CASSRQPGQGTDTQYF.

This clone was found a few times. The chain has TRBV29-1 and TRBJ2-2; perhaps TRBD2 as D (5 bases). This CDR3 has 12 residues. In germline, CDR1 is SQVTM, CDR2 ANQGSEA. Trimming took off 6 bases at V and 6 bases at J, with 11 bases between the two ends. The CDR3 loop is CSVFTGAGELFF. DNA of the CDR3: TGCAGCGTATTTACCGGGGCCGGGGAGCTGTTTTTT.

The chain carries TRBV15 and TRBJ2-7, with 7 nucleotides matching TRBD1. V shed 2 bases, J shed 6 bases, and the junction held 4 bases outside the gene matches. The CDR3 covers 13 residues. Germline V lookup: CDR1 LNHNV, CDR2 YYDKDF (reference sequence). Here the CDR3 reads CATSRSRGLEQYF. For the CDR3, the DNA is TGTGCCACCAGCAGATCGAGGGGGCTCGAGCAGTACTTC.

For the CDR3, the DNA is TGTGCCTGGAAAGACAGGGCTACCATGAACACTGAAGCTTTCTTT. Residues: CAWKDRATMNTEAFF. J is TRBJ1-1 and V is TRBV30, with 7 bases aligning to TRBD1. V lost 4 bases and J lost 0; bases outside the gene matches: 8. Germline V gene sequence: CDR1 GTSNPN, CDR2 SVGIG (reference sequence). The CDR3 spans 15 residues.